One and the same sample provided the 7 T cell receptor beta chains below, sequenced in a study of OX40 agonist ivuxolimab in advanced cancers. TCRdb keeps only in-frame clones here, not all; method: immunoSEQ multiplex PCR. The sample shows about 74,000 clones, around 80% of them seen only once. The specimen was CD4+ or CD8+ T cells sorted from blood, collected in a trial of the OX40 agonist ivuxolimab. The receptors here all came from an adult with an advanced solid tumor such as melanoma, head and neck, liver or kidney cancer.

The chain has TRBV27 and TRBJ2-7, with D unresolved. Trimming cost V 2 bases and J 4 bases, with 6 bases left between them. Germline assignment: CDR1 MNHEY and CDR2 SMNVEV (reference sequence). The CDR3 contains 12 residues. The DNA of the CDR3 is TGTGCCAGCAGTTTAAGTGGATACGAGCAGTACTTC. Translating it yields CASSLSGYEQYF.

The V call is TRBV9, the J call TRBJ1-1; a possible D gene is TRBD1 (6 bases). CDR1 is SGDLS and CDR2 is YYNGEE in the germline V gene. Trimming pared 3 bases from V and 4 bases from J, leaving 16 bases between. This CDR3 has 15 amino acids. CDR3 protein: CASSEGGSPSTEAFF. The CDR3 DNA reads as TGTGCCAGCAGCGAGGGGGGATCACCCAGCACTGAAGCTTTCTTT.

As DNA, the CDR3 is TGTGCCAGCAGGATACTGGGCAGAGAAAACACTGAAGCTTTCTTT. Encoded protein: CASRILGRENTEAFF. The genes are TRBV6-6 and TRBJ1-1; D unresolved. V was trimmed by 6 bases and J by 2 bases, leaving 16 bases between them. Germline V lookup: CDR1 MNHNY, CDR2 SVGAGI (reference sequence). This CDR3 contains 15 residues.

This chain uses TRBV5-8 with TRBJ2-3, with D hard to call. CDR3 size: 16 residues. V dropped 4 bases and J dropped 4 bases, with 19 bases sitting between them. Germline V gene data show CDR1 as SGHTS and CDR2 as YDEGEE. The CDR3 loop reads CASSPPGAFPADTQYF. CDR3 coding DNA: TGTGCCAGCAGCCCCCCAGGAGCCTTCCCAGCAGATACGCAGTATTTT.

CDR3 in DNA: TGTGCCAGTAGTCCCGTACAGTTCTCTGGAAACACCATATATTTT. This gives the protein CASSPVQFSGNTIYF. This chain joins TRBV19 and TRBJ1-3; D is unclear. The V and J ends lost 5 bases and 0 bases respectively, with 11 bases between them. This CDR3 spans 15 amino acids. CDR1 and CDR2 (germline): LNHDA, SQIVND (reference sequence).

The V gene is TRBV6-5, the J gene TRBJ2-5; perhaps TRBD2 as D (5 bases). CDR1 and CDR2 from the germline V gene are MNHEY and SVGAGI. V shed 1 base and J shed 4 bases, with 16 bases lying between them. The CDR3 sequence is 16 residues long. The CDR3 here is CASSYFGPPRAETQYF. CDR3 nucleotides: TGTGCCAGCAGTTACTTCGGACCCCCGCGGGCAGAGACCCAGTACTTC.

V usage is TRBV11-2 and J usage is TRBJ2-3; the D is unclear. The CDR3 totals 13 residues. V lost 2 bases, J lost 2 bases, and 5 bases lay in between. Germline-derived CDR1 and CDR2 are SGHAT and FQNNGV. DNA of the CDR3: TGTGCCAGCAGCTTAAGGGCCACAGATACGCAGTATTTT. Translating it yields CASSLRATDTQYF.